The rows below give T cell receptor beta chains drawn from one sample of a study of beta chain features in type 1 diabetes. Repertoires were generated with immunoSEQ multiplex PCR, while TCRdb's copy carries only in-frame clones and drops some. Here the sample spans about 40,000 clones, almost 65% being singletons. Material: Tregs from blood. All receptors come from a woman in her thirties in good health. CDR3s include the opening cysteine and the closing phenylalanine or tryptophan.

V	CDR3
TRBV27	CASSFSAGGPVTQYF
TRBV7-2	CASSSQADYEQYF
TRBV18	CASSPRETGTQYF
TRBV30	CAWSVLDRPAFF
TRBV5-6	CASSLTGRPTEAFF
TRBV7-7	CASSLLAGGVNTGELFF
TRBV5-1	CASSLRGQAIRDNEQFF
TRBV30	CAWSVEGAGSPLHF
TRBV10-3	CATRGGQTNEKLFF
TRBV18	CASSNAGNPNTEAFF
TRBV19	CASSIVGWRRPRVNEQFF
TRBV11-3	CASSVGGVRTDTQYF
TRBV28	CASSPSRQLNQPQHF
TRBV5-6	CASSLVGGPGLNEQFF
TRBV5-1	CASILAGGPGETQYF
TRBV5-5	CASSWDTSLLALHF
TRBV7-2	CASSLGGGDTGELFF
TRBV5-4	CASSLLPGENIQYF
TRBV29-1	CSVEDTGRIDEQFF
TRBV9	CASSSRLTGGNTGELFF
TRBV19	CASSTTGRKNIQYF
TRBV18	CASSPLAGATDTQYF
TRBV7-2	CASSLISGRANEQFF
TRBV29-1	CSVKATGGNSPLHF
TRBV28	CASSPPAAANTGELFF